This is a list of T cell receptor beta chains from one sample in a study of early T cells in non-severe SARS-CoV-2 infection. One entry per CDR3 protein, called by TCRdb with MiXCR from the 5' RACE reads. The data hold about 50,000 distinct CDR3 sequences, with 6.2% observed a single time. The sample in question was whole blood, obtained at baseline. Receptors were obtained from an adult who was a healthcare worker with PCR-confirmed SARS-CoV-2 infection or an uninfected control (not recorded which). Both conserved end residues are part of each CDR3. Fields, in order: CDR3 protein, CDR3 DNA, clone size, J gene, V gene, D gene. A D gene is named only where the DNA matches it firmly. Not all rows give a size; the values are once, few, many and, for expanded clones, a class.

CASTPGVSSYEQYF TGTGCCAGCACCCCTGGGGTTTCGTCTTACGAGCAGTACTTC . TRBJ2-7 TRBV28 .
CSARGQNMNTEAFF TGCAGTGCTAGGGGACAGAACATGAACACTGAAGCTTTCTTT . TRBJ1-1 TRBV20-1 TRBD1
CASSLLAGGFYEQYF TGCGCCAGCAGCTTGTTAGCAGGGGGCTTCTACGAGCAGTACTTC few TRBJ2-7 TRBV5-1 TRBD1
CASSLVLAATNEQFF TGCGCCAGCAGCTTGGTTCTAGCGGCTACTAATGAGCAGTTCTTC many TRBJ2-1 TRBV5-1 TRBD2
CASSYVGRVIGELFF TGTGCCAGCAGTTACGTCGGCAGGGTCATCGGGGAGCTGTTTTTT many TRBJ2-2 TRBV27 .
CASSYGQGAYEQYF TGCGCCAGCAGCTATGGACAGGGGGCCTACGAGCAGTACTTC . TRBJ2-7 TRBV5-1 TRBD1
CASSFMDPGNEKLFF TGTGCCAGTAGTTTCATGGACCCAGGCAATGAAAAACTGTTTTTT . TRBJ1-4 TRBV19 .
CASSLLAGGGGGNNEQFF TGTGCCAGCAGTTTATTAGCGGGAGGAGGAGGAGGAAACAATGAGCAGTTCTTC . TRBJ2-1 TRBV28 TRBD2
CASRPGHFKETQYF TGTGCCAGCAGACCGGGACACTTCAAAGAGACCCAGTACTTC few TRBJ2-5 TRBV7-2 .
CASSPATDTQYF TGTGCCAGCAGCCCAGCCACAGATACGCAGTATTTT few TRBJ2-3 TRBV13 .
CASSPDVPGANVLTF TGTGCCAGCAGCCCCGATGTACCAGGGGCCAACGTCCTGACTTTC many TRBJ2-6 TRBV7-9 .
CASSRTALEYSTQYF TGTGCCAGCAGCAGGACAGCATTGGAGTATAGTACGCAGTATTTT . TRBJ2-3 TRBV6-1 .
CASSTGGGANYGYTF TGTGCCAGCAGCACCGGGGGCGGAGCTAACTATGGCTACACCTTC few TRBJ1-2 TRBV7-2 .
CSEGQQETQYF TGCAGTGAAGGACAGCAAGAGACCCAGTACTTC few TRBJ2-5 TRBV20-1 .
CASRQQGGETQYF TGTGCCAGCAGGCAACAGGGAGGTGAGACCCAGTACTTC few TRBJ2-5 TRBV12-3/TRBV12-4 .
CASSPLADTSYNEQFF TGTGCCAGCAGCCCACTAGCGGACACTTCCTACAATGAGCAGTTCTTC many TRBJ2-1 TRBV11-3 TRBD2
CASSLGVAGHTGELFF TGCGCCAGCAGTCTAGGGGTAGCGGGACACACCGGGGAGCTGTTTTTT many TRBJ2-2 TRBV5-1 TRBD2
CASSAIQNTEAFF TGTGCCAGCAGCGCAATTCAGAACACTGAAGCTTTCTTT few TRBJ1-1 TRBV27 .
CASSSPSGREGDDTQYF TGTGCCAGCAGCTCCCCCTCCGGGCGGGAGGGGGACGATACGCAGTATTTT few TRBJ2-3 TRBV9 TRBD2
CAVSRGQGGYGYTF TGTGCCGTCAGCAGGGGACAGGGTGGCTATGGCTACACCTTC many TRBJ1-2 TRBV2 TRBD1
CASPSGAPDTGELFF TGTGCCAGTCCTTCAGGGGCCCCGGACACCGGGGAGCTGTTTTTT . TRBJ2-2 TRBV19 .
CASSRQGGAEAFF TGTGCCAGCAGCCGTCAGGGAGGAGCTGAAGCTTTCTTT few TRBJ1-1 TRBV28 .
CASSLFASGSLGTGELFF TGTGCCAGCAGCTTATTCGCTAGCGGGAGTCTGGGAACCGGGGAGCTGTTTTTT many TRBJ2-2 TRBV7-6 TRBD2
CASHQDRGHHEQYF TGTGCCAGCCACCAGGACAGGGGGCACCACGAGCAGTACTTC many TRBJ2-7 TRBV18 TRBD1
CASSFRQGAEYEQYF TGCGCCAGCAGCTTTCGACAGGGAGCCGAGTACGAGCAGTACTTC . TRBJ2-7 TRBV5-1 TRBD1
CSGLRQGANTGELFF TGCAGCGGCCTCAGACAGGGCGCGAACACCGGGGAGCTGTTTTTT . TRBJ2-2 TRBV29-1 TRBD1
CASSLEGIANEKLFF TGTGCCAGCAGCTTGGAGGGGATCGCTAATGAAAAACTGTTTTTT few TRBJ1-4 TRBV5-8 .
CSVAPRLSYEQYF TGCAGCGTCGCTCCTCGCCTTAGCTACGAGCAGTACTTC few TRBJ2-7 TRBV29-1 .
CASSFGGELTEAFF TGCGCCAGCAGCTTTGGAGGGGAACTCACTGAAGCTTTCTTT . TRBJ1-1 TRBV5-1 .
CASSRTASSYEQYF TGTGCCAGCAGCCGGACAGCGTCCTCCTACGAGCAGTACTTC . TRBJ2-7 TRBV7-9 .
CASSFVGSGSQETQYF TGTGCCAGCAGCTTCGTTGGTAGCGGGTCCCAAGAGACCCAGTACTTC . TRBJ2-5 TRBV7-8 TRBD2